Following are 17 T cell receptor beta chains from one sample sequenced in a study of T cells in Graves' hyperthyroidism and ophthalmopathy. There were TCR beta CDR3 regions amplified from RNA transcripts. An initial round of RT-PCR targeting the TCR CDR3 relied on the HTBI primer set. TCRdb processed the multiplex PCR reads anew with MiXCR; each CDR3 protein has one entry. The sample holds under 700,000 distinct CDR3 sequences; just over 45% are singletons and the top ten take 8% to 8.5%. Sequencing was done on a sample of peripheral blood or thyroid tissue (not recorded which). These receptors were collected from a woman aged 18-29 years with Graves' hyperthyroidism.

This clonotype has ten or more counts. Written as DNA, the CDR3 is TGTGCCACCAGCAGAGATCCCCACTACGAGCAGTACTTC. As protein: CATSRDPHYEQYF. The V and J genes are TRBV15 and TRBJ2-7; D is undetermined. Trimming took off 0 bases at V and 3 bases at J, with 6 bases between the two ends. Germline CDR1 reads LNHNV; CDR2 reads YYDKDF (reference sequence). This CDR3 contains 13 residues.

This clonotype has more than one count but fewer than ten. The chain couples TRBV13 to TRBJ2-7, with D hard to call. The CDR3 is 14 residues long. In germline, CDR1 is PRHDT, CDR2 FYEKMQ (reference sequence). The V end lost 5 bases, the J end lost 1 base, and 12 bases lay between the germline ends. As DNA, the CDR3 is TGTGCCAGCAGCCCCCCCGGTAGATCCTACGAGCAGTACTTC. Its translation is CASSPPGRSYEQYF.

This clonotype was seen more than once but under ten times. The CDR3 bases are TGTGCCAGCAGCGGAGACAGGGTCACCGGGGAGCTGTTTTTT. Amino acid sequence: CASSGDRVTGELFF. This chain uses TRBV9 with TRBJ2-2; 7 positions match TRBD1. Looked up from germline, CDR1 is SGDLS and CDR2 is YYNGEE. This CDR3 comprises 14 residues. With V trimmed by 3 bases and J by 4 bases, 3 bases remained unmatched.

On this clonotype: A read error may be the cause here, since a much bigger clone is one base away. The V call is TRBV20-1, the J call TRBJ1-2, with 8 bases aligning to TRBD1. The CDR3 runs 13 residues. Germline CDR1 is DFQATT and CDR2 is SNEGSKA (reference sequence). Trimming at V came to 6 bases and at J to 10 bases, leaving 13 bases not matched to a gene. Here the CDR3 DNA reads TGCAGTGCGGAAACGGACAGGGTCAGTGACTACACCTTC. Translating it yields CSAETDRVSDYTF.

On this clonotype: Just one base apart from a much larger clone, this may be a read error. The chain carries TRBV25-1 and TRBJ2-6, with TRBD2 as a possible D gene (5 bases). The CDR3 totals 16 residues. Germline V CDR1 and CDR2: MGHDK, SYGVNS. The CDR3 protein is CACSATWTPGANVLTF. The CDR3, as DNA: TGTGCCTGCAGTGCCACTTGGACTCCTGGGGCCAACGTCCTGACTTTC.

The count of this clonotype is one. CDR3 nucleotide sequence: TGTGCCAGCAGTGGACTAGAAAACTATGGCTACACCTTC. Translating gives CASSGLENYGYTF. V is TRBV2 and J is TRBJ1-2; D not certain. Germline-derived CDR1 and CDR2 are SNHLY and FYNNEI. The CDR3 contains 13 residues. Between the trimmed V and J ends, which lost 4 bases and 2 bases, there was a span of 8 bases.

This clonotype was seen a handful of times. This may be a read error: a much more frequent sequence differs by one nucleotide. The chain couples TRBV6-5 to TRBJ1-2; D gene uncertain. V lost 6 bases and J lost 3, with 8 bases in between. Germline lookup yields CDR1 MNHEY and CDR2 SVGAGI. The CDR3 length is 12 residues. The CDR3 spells CASSGEDYGYTF. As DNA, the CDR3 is TGTGCCAGCAGCGGCGAGGACTATGGCTACACCTTC.

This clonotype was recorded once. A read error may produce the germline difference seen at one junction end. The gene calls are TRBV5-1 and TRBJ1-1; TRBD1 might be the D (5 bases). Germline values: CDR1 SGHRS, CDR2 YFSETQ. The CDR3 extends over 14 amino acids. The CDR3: CASSLEQGTTGAFF. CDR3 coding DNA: TGCGCCAGCAGCTTGGAGCAGGGTACCACTGGAGCTTTCTTT.

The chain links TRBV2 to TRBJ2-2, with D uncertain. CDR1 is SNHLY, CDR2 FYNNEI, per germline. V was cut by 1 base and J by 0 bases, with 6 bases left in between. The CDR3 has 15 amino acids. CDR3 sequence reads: CASSEERSNTGELFF. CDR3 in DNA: TGTGCCAGCAGTGAAGAGCGCTCGAACACCGGGGAGCTGTTTTTT.

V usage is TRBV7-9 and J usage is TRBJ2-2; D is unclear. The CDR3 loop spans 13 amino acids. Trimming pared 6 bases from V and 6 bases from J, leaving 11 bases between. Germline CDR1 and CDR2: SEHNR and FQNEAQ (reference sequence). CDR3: CASRLSRSGELFF. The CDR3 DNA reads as TGTGCCAGCAGACTTTCGAGGTCCGGGGAGCTGTTTTTT. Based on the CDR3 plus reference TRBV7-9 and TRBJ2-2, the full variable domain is DTGVSQNPRHKITKRGQNVTFRCDPISEHNRLYWYRQTLGQGPEFLTYFQNEAQLEKSRLLSDRFSAERPKGSFSTLEIQRTEQGDSAMYLCASRLSRSGELFFGEGSRLTVL.

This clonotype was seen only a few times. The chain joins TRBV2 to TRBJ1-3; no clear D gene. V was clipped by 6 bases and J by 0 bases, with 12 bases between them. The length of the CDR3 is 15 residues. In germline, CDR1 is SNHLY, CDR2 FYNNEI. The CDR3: CASRPTFGSGNTIYF. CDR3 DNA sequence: TGTGCCAGCAGGCCCACGTTTGGCTCTGGAAACACCATATATTTT. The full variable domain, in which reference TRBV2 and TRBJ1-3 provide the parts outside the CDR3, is EPEVTQTPSHQVTQMGQEVILRCVPISNHLYFYWYRQILGQKVEFLVSFYNNEISEKSEIFDDQFSVERPDGSNFTLKIRSTKLEDSAMYFCASRPTFGSGNTIYFGEGSWLTVV.

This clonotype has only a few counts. CDR3 loop: CASGVVGDEQYF. In DNA form, the CDR3 reads TGTGCCAGTGGCGTCGTAGGCGACGAGCAGTACTTC. The chain has TRBV19 and TRBJ2-7; the D is unclear. Germline assignment: CDR1 LNHDA and CDR2 SQIVND (reference sequence). CDR3 length equals 12 residues. V was cut by 8 bases and J by 5 bases, with 13 bases left in between.

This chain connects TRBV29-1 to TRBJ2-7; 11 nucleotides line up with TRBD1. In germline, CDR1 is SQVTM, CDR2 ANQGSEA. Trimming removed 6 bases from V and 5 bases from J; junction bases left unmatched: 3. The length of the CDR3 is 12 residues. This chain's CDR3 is CSVGTGGDEQYF. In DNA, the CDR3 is TGCAGCGTCGGGACAGGGGGGGACGAGCAGTACTTC.

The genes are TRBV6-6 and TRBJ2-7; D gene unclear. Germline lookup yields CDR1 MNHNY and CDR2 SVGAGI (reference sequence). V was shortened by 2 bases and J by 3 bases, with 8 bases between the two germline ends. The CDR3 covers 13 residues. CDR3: CASSYTLYYEQYF. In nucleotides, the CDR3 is TGTGCCAGCAGTTACACCCTTTACTACGAGCAGTACTTC.

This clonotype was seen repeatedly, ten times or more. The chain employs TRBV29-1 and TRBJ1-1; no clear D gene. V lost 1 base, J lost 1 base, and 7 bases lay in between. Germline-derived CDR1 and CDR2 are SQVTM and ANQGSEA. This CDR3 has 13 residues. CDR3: CSVEGQPNTEAFF. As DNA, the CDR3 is TGCAGCGTTGAAGGCCAGCCGAACACTGAAGCTTTCTTT.

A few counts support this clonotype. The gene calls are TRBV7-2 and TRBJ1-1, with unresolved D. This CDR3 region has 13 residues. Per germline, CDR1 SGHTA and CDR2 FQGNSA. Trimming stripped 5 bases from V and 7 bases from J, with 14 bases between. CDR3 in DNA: TGTGCCAGCAGCCGGCCAGGTGAGGGTGAAGCTTTCTTT. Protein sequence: CASSRPGEGEAFF.

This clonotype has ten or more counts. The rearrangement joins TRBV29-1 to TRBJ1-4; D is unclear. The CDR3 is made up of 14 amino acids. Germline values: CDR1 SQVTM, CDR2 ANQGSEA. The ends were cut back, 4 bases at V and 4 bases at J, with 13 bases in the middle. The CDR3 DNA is TGCAGCGTTGTTTACGGAGCCCATAATGAAAAACTGTTTTTT. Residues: CSVVYGAHNEKLFF.